Presented here are 27 T cell receptor beta chains from one specimen sequenced in a study of control samples from healthy donors and cancer patients. This table comes from immunoSEQ multiplex PCR, and its TCRdb copy is limited to in-frame clones, with some not included. The repertoire holds 70,000 to 80,000 clones, with 70% to 90% as singletons. The sequenced material came from PBMCs. These receptors came from a woman aged 55-75 years with head and neck cancer.

This chain uses TRBV5-5 with TRBJ1-3, with 8 positions matching TRBD1. Trimming removed 1 base from V and 4 bases from J; junction bases left unmatched: 7. Germline CDR1 and CDR2: SGHKS and YYEKEE (reference sequence). The CDR3 extends over 16 amino acids. CDR3 nucleotides: TGTGCCAGCAGCTTGAATTTCAGGGGGCCAGGAAACACCATATATTTT. Translation gives CASSLNFRGPGNTIYF.

The rearrangement joins TRBV14 to TRBJ2-4, with D perhaps matching TRBD1 or TRBD2 (5 bases each). With 0 bases removed from V and 5 bases from J, the gap between germline ends came to 17 bases. Germline V CDR1 and CDR2: SGHDN, FVKESK. The CDR3 is made up of 17 amino acids. The CDR3 nucleotides are TGTGCCAGCAGCCAAGATAGCTGGGACGAAGGAGAAAACATTCAGTACTTC. Encoded protein: CASSQDSWDEGENIQYF.

This sequence joins TRBV27 and TRBJ2-5, with 7 nucleotides matching TRBD2. Germline CDR1 MNHEY, CDR2 SMNVEV (reference sequence). The CDR3 length is 13 residues. J lost 5 bases, V lost 7 bases, and 7 bases had no gene match. CDR3 nucleotide sequence: TGTGCCAGCATGGAACTAGCGAGGGAGACCCAGTACTTC. It translates to CASMELARETQYF.

The rearrangement uses TRBV9 and TRBJ2-5, with 13 bases lining up with TRBD2. CDR1 is SGDLS, CDR2 YYNGEE, per germline. This CDR3 is 21 amino acids long. V lost 0 bases, J lost 4 bases, and 18 bases stayed unmatched. The DNA of the CDR3 is TGTGCCAGCAGCGTAGCAGTAGGGACTAGCGGGAATAGAGGAAGAGGAGAGACCCAGTACTTC. Its translation is CASSVAVGTSGNRGRGETQYF. The full variable domain, its missing parts supplied by reference TRBV9 and TRBJ2-5, is DSGVTQTPKHLITATGQRVTLRCSPRSGDLSVYWYQQSLDQGLQFLIQYYNGEERAKGNILERFSAQQFPDLHSELNLSSLELGDSALYFCASSVAVGTSGNRGRGETQYFGPGTRLLVL.

The chain joins TRBV7-2 to TRBJ2-3; 8 bases are shared with TRBD2. The V and J ends lost 4 bases and 1 base, in that order; junction bases with no gene match: 7. The CDR3 runs to 16 residues. Germline assignment: CDR1 SGHTA and CDR2 FQGNSA. CDR3 loop: CASSSRSGSGTDTQYF. CDR3 coding DNA: TGTGCCAGCAGCTCCCGGAGCGGGAGTGGCACAGATACGCAGTATTTT.

The chain combines TRBV7-3 with TRBJ2-2, with 7 bases aligning to TRBD1. V lost 4 bases to trimming and J lost 6 bases; unmatched junction nucleotides: 5. The germline V gene has CDR1 SGHTA and CDR2 FQGTGA. The CDR3 covers 14 residues. DNA of the CDR3: TGTGCCAGCAGCTCCCGACAGGGTTCCGGGGAGCTGTTTTTT. Encoded protein: CASSSRQGSGELFF.

This chain connects TRBV7-2 to TRBJ2-7; 8 bases are a match to TRBD2. This CDR3 has 15 amino acids. With 1 base clipped from V and 1 base from J, the junction kept 3 bases outside the gene matches. Germline CDR1 SGHTA, CDR2 FQGNSA. The DNA of the CDR3 is TGTGCCAGCAGCTTAGTCGGGGGGGGTTCCTACGAGCAGTACTTC. As protein: CASSLVGGGSYEQYF.

The chain combines TRBV18 with TRBJ2-7; 8 nucleotides line up with TRBD1. Looked up from germline, CDR1 is KGHSH and CDR2 is LQKENI. The CDR3 runs to 14 residues. Losses at the gene ends were 6 bases for V and 1 base for J; bases not matched to a gene: 5. Here the CDR3 DNA reads TGTGCCAGCTCCCTCGGGACAGGATCCTACGAGCAGTACTTC. It codes for CASSLGTGSYEQYF. Based on the CDR3 plus reference TRBV18 and TRBJ2-7, the full variable domain is NAGVMQNPRHLVRRRGQEARLRCSPMKGHSHVYWYRQLPEEGLKFMVYLQKENIIDESGMPKERFSAEFPKEGPSILRIQQVVRGDSAAYFCASSLGTGSYEQYFGPGTRLTVT.

The chain employs TRBV7-2 and TRBJ1-2; TRBD1 aligns across 9 bases. The germline CDR1 and CDR2 sequences are SGHTA and FQGNSA. Unmatched junction bases numbered 12, after V lost 10 bases and J lost 6 bases. This CDR3 contains 14 residues. CDR3: CATNQPTGGDGYTF. The CDR3 nucleotides read TGTGCCACCAACCAGCCTACAGGGGGCGATGGCTACACCTTC.

The chain employs TRBV18 and TRBJ2-5; 8 bases fit TRBD1. After removal of 6 bases from V and 5 bases from J, the junction contained 8 bases not matched to a gene. CDR1 and CDR2 from the germline V gene are KGHSH and LQKENI. The CDR3 runs to 14 residues. The CDR3 protein is CASSQDRGQETQYF. CDR3 in DNA: TGTGCCAGCTCCCAAGACAGGGGTCAGGAGACCCAGTACTTC.

The chain links TRBV7-8 to TRBJ2-2; perhaps D is TRBD1 or TRBD2 (5 bases each). Looked up from germline, CDR1 is SGHVS and CDR2 is FQNEAQ. CDR3 size: 14 residues. V was clipped by 7 bases and J by 6 bases, with 15 bases between them. Here the CDR3 DNA reads TGTGCCAGCAAGAATATCGGGGACGCCGGGGAGCTGTTTTTT. This translates into CASKNIGDAGELFF.

The chain is built from TRBV28 and TRBJ1-2; D not certain. Trimming took off 6 bases at V and 1 base at J, with 6 bases between the two ends. The CDR3 is made up of 12 amino acids. Looked up from germline, CDR1 is MDHEN and CDR2 is SYDVKM. The CDR3 spells CASSPLNYGYTF. In DNA, the CDR3 is TGTGCCAGCAGCCCTCTTAACTATGGCTACACCTTC.

The V and J genes are TRBV7-9 and TRBJ2-5; D possibly corresponds to TRBD1 (7 bases). Looked up from germline, CDR1 is SEHNR and CDR2 is FQNEAQ (reference sequence). Trimming pared 2 bases from V and 5 bases from J, leaving 12 bases between. This CDR3 is 14 amino acids long. The CDR3, as DNA: TGTGCCAGCAGCTTAAACAGGGGAGGCGAGACCCAGTACTTC. This translates into CASSLNRGGETQYF.

The chain is built from TRBV19 and TRBJ1-5, with D possibly being TRBD1 (5 bases). The germline gives CDR1 LNHDA, CDR2 SQIVND (reference sequence). The CDR3 has 16 residues. V gave up 3 bases and J gave up 6 bases, with 18 bases separating them. Here the CDR3 DNA reads TGTGCCAGTAGTATGCGCCGAGGGGCTGAGGGTCAGCCCCAGCATTTT. Translation gives CASSMRRGAEGQPQHF. The full variable domain, with the rest looked up from reference TRBV19 and TRBJ1-5, is DGGITQSPKYLFRKEGQNVTLSCEQNLNHDAMYWYRQDPGQGLRLIYYSQIVNDFQKGDIAEGYSVSREKKESFPLTVTSAQKNPTAFYLCASSMRRGAEGQPQHFGDGTRLSIL.

The chain recombines TRBV30 with TRBJ2-6; D is uncertain. The V gene lost 5 bases and the J gene lost 0 bases, with 8 bases spanning the gap. The CDR3 runs to 14 residues. Germline values: CDR1 GTSNPN, CDR2 SVGIG (reference sequence). CDR3 coding DNA: TGTGCCTGGGATCGGAGCTCTGGGGCCAACGTCCTGACTTTC. This translates into CAWDRSSGANVLTF.

The chain links TRBV19 to TRBJ2-2, with unresolved D. This CDR3 region has 13 residues. Trimming cost V 4 bases and J 7 bases, with 10 bases left between them. Germline-derived CDR1 and CDR2 are LNHDA and SQIVND (reference sequence). Here the CDR3 DNA reads TGTGCCAGTAGTACTACTACCAACGGGGAGCTGTTTTTT. Translation gives CASSTTTNGELFF. The full variable domain, rest sourced from reference TRBV19 and TRBJ2-2, is DGGITQSPKYLFRKEGQNVTLSCEQNLNHDAMYWYRQDPGQGLRLIYYSQIVNDFQKGDIAEGYSVSREKKESFPLTVTSAQKNPTAFYLCASSTTTNGELFFGEGSRLTVL.

This chain uses TRBV4-3 with TRBJ2-3; no clear D. CDR3 length: 14 residues. Trimming cost V 2 bases and J 2 bases, with 8 bases left between them. Germline CDR1 reads LGHNA; CDR2 reads YSLEER. The CDR3 sequence is CASSQQLDTDTQYF. CDR3 DNA sequence: TGCGCCAGCAGCCAACAGTTAGACACAGATACGCAGTATTTT.

The rearrangement links TRBV19 to TRBJ2-7; 10 bases align to TRBD2. This CDR3 has 15 residues. Per the germline V gene, CDR1 is LNHDA and CDR2 is SQIVND (reference sequence). The trim removed 5 bases at V and 2 bases at J, leaving 6 bases unmatched. CDR3 sequence: CASSVGLAEAYEQYF. The CDR3 DNA reads TGTGCCAGTAGTGTAGGACTAGCGGAGGCCTACGAGCAGTACTTC.

The rearrangement joins TRBV15 to TRBJ2-2, with D possibly matching TRBD2 (6 bases). The ends were cut back, 3 bases at V and 0 bases at J, with 17 bases in the middle. CDR3 size: 18 residues. The germline CDR1 and CDR2 sequences are LNHNV and YYDKDF (reference sequence). The CDR3 reads CATSRDLAGNANTGELFF. The DNA for the CDR3 is TGTGCCACCAGCAGGGACCTGGCGGGAAACGCGAACACCGGGGAGCTGTTTTTT.

This sequence joins TRBV5-1 and TRBJ2-7, with TRBD2 matching over 10 bases. V lost 0 bases to trimming and J lost 7 bases; unmatched junction nucleotides: 4. This CDR3 spans 14 amino acids. Germline CDR1 and CDR2: SGHRS and YFSETQ. The CDR3 sequence: CASSLVLAGGEQYF. For the CDR3, the DNA is TGCGCCAGCAGCTTGGTCTTAGCGGGAGGTGAGCAGTACTTC.

The chain is built from TRBV14 and TRBJ2-7, with 10 nucleotides matching TRBD2. The CDR3 is 16 amino acids. The J segment lost 7 bases and the V segment lost 4 bases, leaving 13 bases of the junction unmatched. Germline V CDR1 and CDR2: SGHDN, FVKESK. The CDR3 DNA reads as TGTGCCAGCAGCCCCCATAGCGGGAGGCCTATTGGGGAGCAGTACTTC. Translation gives CASSPHSGRPIGEQYF.

The V gene is TRBV6-4, the J gene TRBJ2-2; the D gene is possibly TRBD2 (5 bases). V was shortened by 2 bases and J by 0 bases, with 13 bases between the two germline ends. The CDR3 runs 17 residues. In germline, CDR1 is MRHNA, CDR2 SNTAGT. In DNA form, the CDR3 reads TGTGCCAGCAGTGACCCCCGAGAAGCGGCGAACACCGGGGAGCTGTTTTTT. It yields the protein CASSDPREAANTGELFF.

V usage is TRBV7-3 and J usage is TRBJ2-1; 9 bases are a match to TRBD1. Germline CDR1 and CDR2: SGHTA and FQGTGA. J gave up 9 bases and V 2 bases, and 2 bases lay outside the gene matches. This CDR3 contains 13 residues. CDR3 residues: CASSLGQGIEQFF. In DNA form, the CDR3 reads TGTGCCAGCAGCTTAGGACAGGGGATTGAGCAGTTCTTC.

The chain has TRBV27 and TRBJ1-6; D may be TRBD1 (5 bases). The germline V and J ends were trimmed by 3 bases and 5 bases, with 8 bases remaining between them. The CDR3 is 14 residues long. Germline CDR1 MNHEY, CDR2 SMNVEV (reference sequence). CDR3 region: CASSFREDNSPLHF. The DNA for the CDR3 is TGTGCCAGCAGTTTCAGGGAGGATAATTCACCCCTCCACTTT.

The rearrangement uses TRBV19 and TRBJ2-3; 7 bases are shared with TRBD1. This CDR3 is built from 15 residues. Germline V gene sequence: CDR1 LNHDA, CDR2 SQIVND (reference sequence). J lost 4 bases, V lost 5 bases, and 9 bases had no gene match. The CDR3 sequence is CASSHVDRAADTQYF. The CDR3 region has the DNA TGTGCCAGTAGTCACGTCGACAGGGCCGCAGATACGCAGTATTTT.

In its sample, this clone was seen once. This chain connects TRBV29-1 to TRBJ1-1; D unresolved. Germline assignment: CDR1 SQVTM and CDR2 ANQGSEA. V lost 2 bases and J 2 bases, leaving 9 bases between the germline ends. There are 13 residues in the CDR3. CDR3 DNA: TGCAGCGTTGAAAGGCAGATAAACACTGAAGCTTTCTTT. This translates into CSVERQINTEAFF.

The rearrangement links TRBV7-2 to TRBJ2-2, with 8 positions matching TRBD2. CDR3 length equals 18 residues. The junction had 13 bases not matched to a gene; V was cut back by 7 bases and J by 0 bases. Germline CDR1 and CDR2: SGHTA and FQGNSA. Here the CDR3 reads CASTIMSLAGSNTGELFF. The CDR3 nucleotides are TGTGCCAGCACCATTATGTCGCTAGCGGGCTCGAACACCGGGGAGCTGTTTTTT.